This entry lists 15 T cell receptor beta chains sequenced from one sample in a study of technical replicates of blood from a few donors. The assay was immunoSEQ multiplex PCR, and TCRdb's table has in-frame clones only and misses some. The sample records about 82,000 clones, roughly 95% being singletons. Input material: T cells isolated from PBMCs. The source is a human donor in good health.

The rearrangement joins TRBV2 to TRBJ2-1; 12 bases line up with TRBD2. V dropped 3 bases and J dropped 8; count of bases not matched to a gene: 8. CDR1 and CDR2 from the germline V gene are SNHLY and FYNNEI. The length of the CDR3 is 16 residues. DNA for the CDR3: TGTGCCAGCAGTGACCTAGCGGGAGGGAAGCTCGATGAGCAGTTCTTC. The encoded protein is CASSDLAGGKLDEQFF.

J is TRBJ2-5 and V is TRBV4-1, with 8 nucleotides matching TRBD1. This CDR3 comprises 14 residues. Germline V gene data show CDR1 as MGHRA and CDR2 as YSYEKL. In DNA form, the CDR3 reads TGCGCAAGTGGCCCAGGGGGCACTTTGGTGGCCCAGTACTTC. It encodes CASGPGGTLVAQYF.

The chain joins TRBV13 to TRBJ1-3; D may be TRBD1 (6 bases). CDR1 PRHDT and CDR2 FYEKMQ come from the germline V gene (reference sequence). Trimming shortened V by 5 bases and J by 3 bases, and 20 bases separated the two germline ends. This CDR3 is built from 17 residues. The CDR3 spells CASSRGQGRIVGNTIYF. In nucleotides, the CDR3 is TGTGCCAGCAGCCGGGGCCAGGGGCGCATAGTTGGAAACACCATATATTTT.

This rearrangement joins TRBV13 to TRBJ2-5, with D unclear. CDR3 size: 11 residues. V was trimmed by 5 bases and J by 2 bases, leaving 3 bases between them. Germline CDR1 is PRHDT and CDR2 is FYEKMQ (reference sequence). The CDR3 sequence: CASSIQETQYF. The CDR3 DNA follows: TGTGCCAGCAGCATACAAGAGACCCAGTACTTC. Full variable domain (missing parts from reference TRBV13 and TRBJ2-5): AAGVIQSPRHLIKEKRETATLKCYPIPRHDTVYWYQQGPGQDPQFLISFYEKMQSDKGSIPDRFSAQQFSDYHSELNMSSLELGDSALYFCASSIQETQYFGPGTRLLVL.

This chain joins TRBV10-2 and TRBJ2-2; D is ambiguous. The CDR3 has 11 amino acids. Trimming cost V 7 bases and J 5 bases, with 5 bases left between them. Germline V gene lookup returns CDR1 WSHSY and CDR2 SAAADI. The CDR3 DNA follows: TGCGCCAGCACCCTGACCGGGGAGCTGTTTTTT. Its protein product is CASTLTGELFF.

The chain recombines TRBV27 with TRBJ2-2; 8 bases are a match to TRBD1. The CDR3 is 17 amino acids. Germline CDR1 and CDR2: MNHEY and SMNVEV (reference sequence). The V gene end was trimmed by 2 bases and the J gene end by 3 bases; junction bases not matched to a gene: 8. The CDR3, as DNA: TGTGCCAGCAGTTTAACAGGGGGAGTATGGGACACCGGGGAGCTGTTTTTT. Translating it yields CASSLTGGVWDTGELFF.

V gene TRBV27 combines with J gene TRBJ2-7; D might be TRBD2 (6 bases). This CDR3 is built from 15 residues. CDR1 and CDR2 (germline): MNHEY, SMNVEV (reference sequence). Trimming removed 2 bases from V and 2 bases from J, with 13 bases in between. The CDR3 nucleotides are TGTGCCAGCAGTTTAGGCGGGAACAGAGCCTACGAGCAGTACTTC. This translates into CASSLGGNRAYEQYF.

The rearrangement joins TRBV4-1 to TRBJ1-5; TRBD1 agrees at 7 bases. The CDR3 is made up of 13 amino acids. J lost 5 bases, V lost 8 bases, and 6 bases had no gene match. Germline V gene lookup returns CDR1 MGHRA and CDR2 YSYEKL. In DNA, the CDR3 is TGCGCCAGCTCGGACAGGATGTATCAGCCCCAGCATTTT. Its translation is CASSDRMYQPQHF.

The V gene is TRBV19, the J gene TRBJ2-2; D unresolved. The germline V and J ends were trimmed by 3 bases and 0 bases, with 8 bases remaining between them. The CDR3 contains 15 residues. From germline, CDR1 is LNHDA and CDR2 SQIVND (reference sequence). CDR3 DNA: TGTGCCAGTAGTATGTACAATGCGAACACCGGGGAGCTGTTTTTT. Protein sequence: CASSMYNANTGELFF.

The chain employs TRBV4-1 and TRBJ1-2; maybe TRBD1 (6 bases). Per the germline V gene, CDR1 is MGHRA and CDR2 is YSYEKL. The CDR3 consists of 13 residues. Trimming left V 4 bases short and J 6 bases short, with 12 bases between. CDR3 region: CASSPFGQNGYTF. The CDR3 region has the DNA TGCGCCAGCAGCCCCTTTGGACAGAATGGCTACACCTTC.

The chain joins TRBV2 to TRBJ1-5, with 7 bases fitting TRBD1. The CDR3 extends over 15 amino acids. Per the germline V gene, CDR1 is SNHLY and CDR2 is FYNNEI. Trimming took 4 bases from V and 6 from J; bases not matched to a gene: 9. The CDR3, as DNA: TGTGCCAGCAGTGTCAAAGTGACAGGGAGTCAGCCCCAGCATTTT. Translated, it gives CASSVKVTGSQPQHF. Complete variable domain (other parts from reference TRBV2 and TRBJ1-5): EPEVTQTPSHQVTQMGQEVILRCVPISNHLYFYWYRQILGQKVEFLVSFYNNEISEKSEIFDDQFSVERPDGSNFTLKIRSTKLEDSAMYFCASSVKVTGSQPQHFGDGTRLSIL.

V usage is TRBV30 and J usage is TRBJ1-5, with D possibly matching TRBD1 (5 bases). CDR3 length equals 14 residues. The germline V gene has CDR1 GTSNPN and CDR2 SVGIG (reference sequence). V lost 0 bases to trimming and J lost 6 bases, with 12 bases between them. The chain's CDR3 is CAWSVLGVGQPQHF. CDR3 coding DNA: TGTGCCTGGAGTGTTTTAGGGGTGGGTCAGCCCCAGCATTTT.

The chain joins TRBV11-1 to TRBJ1-4; D gene unclear. Germline V gives CDR1 SGHAT, CDR2 FQDESV (reference sequence). V was pared by 1 base and J by 10 bases, with 10 bases between. CDR3 length: 13 residues. CDR3 protein: CASSLGASGKLFF. For the CDR3, the DNA is TGTGCCAGCAGCTTAGGAGCAAGCGGAAAACTGTTTTTT.

The J gene is TRBJ2-2, the V gene TRBV4-2; TRBD1 matches at 10 bases. J was trimmed by 3 bases and V by 0 bases; bases with no gene match: 1. This CDR3 spans 16 amino acids. Germline lookup yields CDR1 LGHNA and CDR2 YNFKEQ. CDR3 in amino acids: CASSQDGTGDTGELFF. DNA of the CDR3: TGTGCCAGCAGCCAAGATGGGACAGGGGACACCGGGGAGCTGTTTTTT.

The chain uses TRBV28 and TRBJ2-1, with D possibly being TRBD1 (5 bases). The CDR3 is 17 amino acids. Germline V lookup: CDR1 MDHEN, CDR2 SYDVKM. V shed 2 bases and J shed 8 bases, with 22 bases lying between them. The CDR3 reads CASSLVRKDLRGDEQFF. The CDR3 bases are TGTGCCAGCAGTTTAGTCCGGAAGGACCTAAGGGGCGATGAGCAGTTCTTC.